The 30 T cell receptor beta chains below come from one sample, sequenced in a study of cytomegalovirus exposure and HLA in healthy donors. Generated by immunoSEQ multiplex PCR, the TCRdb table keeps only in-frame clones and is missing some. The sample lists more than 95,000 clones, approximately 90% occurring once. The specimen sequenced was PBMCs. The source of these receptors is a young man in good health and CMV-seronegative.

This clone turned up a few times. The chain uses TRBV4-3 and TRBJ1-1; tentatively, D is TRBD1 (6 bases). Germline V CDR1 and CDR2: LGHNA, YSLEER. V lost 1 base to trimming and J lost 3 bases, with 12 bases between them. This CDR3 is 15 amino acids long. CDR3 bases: TGCGCCAGCAGCCAAGCCTGGACAGCCTACACTGAAGCTTTCTTT. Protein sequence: CASSQAWTAYTEAFF.

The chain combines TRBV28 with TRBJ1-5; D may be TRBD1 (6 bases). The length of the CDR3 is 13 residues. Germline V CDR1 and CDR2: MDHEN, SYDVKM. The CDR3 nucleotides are TGTGCAGGAGGACAGATTAGATATCAGCCCCAGCATTTT. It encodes CAGGQIRYQPQHF.

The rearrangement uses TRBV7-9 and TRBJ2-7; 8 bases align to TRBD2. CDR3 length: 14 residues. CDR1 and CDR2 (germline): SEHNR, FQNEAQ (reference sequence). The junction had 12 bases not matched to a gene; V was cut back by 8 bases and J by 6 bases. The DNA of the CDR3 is TGTGCCAGCCCGACTGGGACTAGAGTTTCCGAGCAGTACTTC. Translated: CASPTGTRVSEQYF.

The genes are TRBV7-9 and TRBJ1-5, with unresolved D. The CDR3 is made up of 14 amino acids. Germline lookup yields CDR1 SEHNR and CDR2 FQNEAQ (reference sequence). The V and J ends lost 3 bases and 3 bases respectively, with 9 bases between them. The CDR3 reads CASSFGGVNQPQHF. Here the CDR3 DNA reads TGTGCCAGCAGCTTTGGCGGGGTCAATCAGCCCCAGCATTTT.

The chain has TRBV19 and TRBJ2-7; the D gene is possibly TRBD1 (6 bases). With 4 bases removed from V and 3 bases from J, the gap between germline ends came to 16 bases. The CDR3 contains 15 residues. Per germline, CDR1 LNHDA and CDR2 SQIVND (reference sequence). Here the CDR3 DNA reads TGTGCCAGTAGTACAAACGCAGGGGCCGGCTACGAGCAGTACTTC. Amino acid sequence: CASSTNAGAGYEQYF.

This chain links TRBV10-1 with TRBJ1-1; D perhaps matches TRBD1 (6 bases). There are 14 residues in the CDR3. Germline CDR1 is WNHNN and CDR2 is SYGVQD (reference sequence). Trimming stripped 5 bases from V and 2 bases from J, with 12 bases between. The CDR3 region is CASSYSGGNTEAFF. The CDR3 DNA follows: TGCGCCAGCAGTTACTCGGGGGGCAACACTGAAGCTTTCTTT.

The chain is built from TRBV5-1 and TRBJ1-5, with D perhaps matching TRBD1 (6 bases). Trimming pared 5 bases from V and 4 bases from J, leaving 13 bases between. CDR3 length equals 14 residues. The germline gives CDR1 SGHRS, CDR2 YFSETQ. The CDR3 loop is CASSPQGINQPQHF. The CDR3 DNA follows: TGCGCCAGCAGTCCACAGGGAATAAATCAGCCCCAGCATTTT. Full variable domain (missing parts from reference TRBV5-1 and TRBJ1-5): KAGVTQTPRYLIKTRGQQVTLSCSPISGHRSVSWYQQTPGQGLQFLFEYFSETQRNKGNFPGRFSGRQFSNSRSEMNVSTLELGDSALYLCASSPQGINQPQHFGDGTRLSIL.

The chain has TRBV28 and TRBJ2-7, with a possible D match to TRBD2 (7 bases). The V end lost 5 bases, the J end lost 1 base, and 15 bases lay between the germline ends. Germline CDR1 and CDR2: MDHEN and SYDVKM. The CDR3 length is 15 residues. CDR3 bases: TGTGCCAGCAGTGGGGGGGGCTGGGATTCCTACGAGCAGTACTTC. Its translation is CASSGGGWDSYEQYF.

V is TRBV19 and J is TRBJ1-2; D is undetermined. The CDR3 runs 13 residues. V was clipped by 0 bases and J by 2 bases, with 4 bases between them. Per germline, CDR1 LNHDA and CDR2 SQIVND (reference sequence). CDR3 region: CASSIEANYGYTF. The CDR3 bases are TGTGCCAGTAGTATAGAAGCGAACTATGGCTACACCTTC.

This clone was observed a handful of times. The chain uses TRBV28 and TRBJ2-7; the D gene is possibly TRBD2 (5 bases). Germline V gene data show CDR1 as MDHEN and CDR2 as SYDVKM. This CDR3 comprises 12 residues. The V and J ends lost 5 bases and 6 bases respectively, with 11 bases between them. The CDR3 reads CASSLGLGEQYF. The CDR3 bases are TGTGCCAGCAGTCTCGGACTGGGCGAGCAGTACTTC.

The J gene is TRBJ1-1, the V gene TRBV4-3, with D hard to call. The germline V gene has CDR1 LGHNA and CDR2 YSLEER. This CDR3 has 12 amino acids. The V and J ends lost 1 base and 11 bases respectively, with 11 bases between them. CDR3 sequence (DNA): TGCGCCAGCAGCCAAGGGAGAGACGGGGCTTTCTTT. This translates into CASSQGRDGAFF.

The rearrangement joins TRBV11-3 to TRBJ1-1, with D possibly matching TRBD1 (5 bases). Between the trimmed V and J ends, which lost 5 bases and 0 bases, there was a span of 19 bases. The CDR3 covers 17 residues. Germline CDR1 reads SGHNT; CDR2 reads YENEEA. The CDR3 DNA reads TGTGCCAGCAGCCGAGTTTTTGACAGCCTCATGAACACTGAAGCTTTCTTT. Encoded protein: CASSRVFDSLMNTEAFF.

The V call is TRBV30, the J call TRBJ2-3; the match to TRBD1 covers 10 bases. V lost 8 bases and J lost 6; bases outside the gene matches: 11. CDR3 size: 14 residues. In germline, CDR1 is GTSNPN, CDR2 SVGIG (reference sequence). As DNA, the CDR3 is TGTGCCCGGGGACAGGGGTCTTTTGATGATACGCAGTATTTT. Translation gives CARGQGSFDDTQYF.

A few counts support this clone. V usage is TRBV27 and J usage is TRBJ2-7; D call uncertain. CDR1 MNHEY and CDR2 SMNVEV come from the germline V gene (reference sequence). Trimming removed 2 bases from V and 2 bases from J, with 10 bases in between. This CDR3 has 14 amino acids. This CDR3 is CASSLGYTAYEQYF. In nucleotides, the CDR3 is TGTGCCAGCAGTTTAGGATATACAGCCTACGAGCAGTACTTC.

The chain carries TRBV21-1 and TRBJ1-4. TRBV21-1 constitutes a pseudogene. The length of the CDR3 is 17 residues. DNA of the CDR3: TGTGCCACTGACCCCAGAGGAGACGGAGGGTTAAATGAAAAACTGTTTTTT. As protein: CATDPRGDGGLNEKLFF.

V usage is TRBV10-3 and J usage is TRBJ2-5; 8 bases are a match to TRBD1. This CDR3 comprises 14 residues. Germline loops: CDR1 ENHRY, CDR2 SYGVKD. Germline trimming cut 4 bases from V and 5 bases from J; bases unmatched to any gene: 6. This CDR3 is CAISGTGSKETQYF. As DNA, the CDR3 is TGTGCCATCAGTGGGACAGGGTCAAAGGAGACCCAGTACTTC.

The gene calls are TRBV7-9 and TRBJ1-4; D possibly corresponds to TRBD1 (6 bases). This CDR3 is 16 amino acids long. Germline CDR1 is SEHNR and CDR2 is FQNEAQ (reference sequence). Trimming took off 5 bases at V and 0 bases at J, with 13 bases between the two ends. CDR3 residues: CASSGWTDTTNEKLFF. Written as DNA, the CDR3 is TGTGCCAGCAGCGGATGGACAGATACAACTAATGAAAAACTGTTTTTT.

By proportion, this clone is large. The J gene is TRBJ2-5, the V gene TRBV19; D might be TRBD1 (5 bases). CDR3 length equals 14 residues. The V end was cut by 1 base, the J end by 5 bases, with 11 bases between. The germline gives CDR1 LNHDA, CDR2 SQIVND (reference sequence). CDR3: CASSIGQGFETQYF. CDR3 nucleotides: TGTGCCAGTAGTATAGGTCAGGGATTCGAGACCCAGTACTTC.

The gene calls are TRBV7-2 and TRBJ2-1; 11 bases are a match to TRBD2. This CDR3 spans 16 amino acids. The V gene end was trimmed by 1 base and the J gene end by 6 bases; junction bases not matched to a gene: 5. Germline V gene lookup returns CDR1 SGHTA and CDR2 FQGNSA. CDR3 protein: CASSLEGTSGGNEQFF. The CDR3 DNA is TGTGCCAGCAGCTTAGAGGGGACTAGCGGCGGCAATGAGCAGTTCTTC. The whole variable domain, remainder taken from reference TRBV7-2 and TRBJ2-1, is GAGVSQSPSNKVTEKGKDVELRCDPISGHTALYWYRQSLGQGLEFLIYFQGNSAPDKSGLPSDRFSAERTGGSVSTLTIQRTQQEDSAVYLCASSLEGTSGGNEQFFGPGTRLTVL.

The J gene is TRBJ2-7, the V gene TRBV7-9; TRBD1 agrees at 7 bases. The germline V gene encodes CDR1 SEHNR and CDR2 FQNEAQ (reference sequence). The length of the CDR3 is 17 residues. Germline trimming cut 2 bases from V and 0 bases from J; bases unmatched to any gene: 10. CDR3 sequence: CASSLIPRTGDSYEQYF. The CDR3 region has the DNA TGTGCCAGCAGCTTAATTCCCCGGACAGGCGACTCCTACGAGCAGTACTTC. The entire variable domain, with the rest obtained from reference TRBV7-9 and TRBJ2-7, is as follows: DTGVSQNPRHKITKRGQNVTFRCDPISEHNRLYWYRQTLGQGPEFLTYFQNEAQLEKSRLLSDRFSAERPKGSFSTLEIQRTEQGDSAMYLCASSLIPRTGDSYEQYFGPGTRLTVT.

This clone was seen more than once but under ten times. The CDR3 is CASSPNGQGNYGYTF. In DNA, the CDR3 is TGTGCCAGCAGCCCGAATGGACAGGGGAACTATGGCTACACCTTC. This chain links TRBV7-2 with TRBJ1-2; 9 bases are a match to TRBD1. Trimming took 5 bases from V and 2 from J; bases not matched to a gene: 6. Germline V gene sequence: CDR1 SGHTA, CDR2 FQGNSA. This CDR3 is built from 15 residues.

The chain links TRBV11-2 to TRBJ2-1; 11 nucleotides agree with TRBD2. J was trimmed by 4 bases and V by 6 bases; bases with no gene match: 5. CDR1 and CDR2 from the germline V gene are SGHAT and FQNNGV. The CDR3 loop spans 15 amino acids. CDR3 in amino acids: CASSPGLAEYNEQFF. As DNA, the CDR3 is TGTGCCAGCAGTCCGGGACTAGCGGAGTACAATGAGCAGTTCTTC. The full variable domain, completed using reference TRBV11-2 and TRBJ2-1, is EAGVAQSPRYKIIEKRQSVAFWCNPISGHATLYWYQQILGQGPKLLIQFQNNGVVDDSQLPKDRFSAERLKGVDSTLKIQPAKLEDSAVYLCASSPGLAEYNEQFFGPGTRLTVL.

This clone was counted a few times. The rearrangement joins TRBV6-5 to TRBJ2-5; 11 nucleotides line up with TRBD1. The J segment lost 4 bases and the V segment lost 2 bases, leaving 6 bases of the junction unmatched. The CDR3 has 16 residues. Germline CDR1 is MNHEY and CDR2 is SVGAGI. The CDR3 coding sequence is TGTGCCAGCAGTTACCGGCCGGGACAGGGGGGAGAGACCCAGTACTTC. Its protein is CASSYRPGQGGETQYF.

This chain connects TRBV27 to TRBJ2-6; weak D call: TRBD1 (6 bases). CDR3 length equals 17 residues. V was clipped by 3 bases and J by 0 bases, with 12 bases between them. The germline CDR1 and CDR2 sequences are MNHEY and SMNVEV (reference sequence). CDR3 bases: TGTGCCAGCAGTTTGAGACAGGTCCGCTCTGGGGCCAACGTCCTGACTTTC. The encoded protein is CASSLRQVRSGANVLTF.

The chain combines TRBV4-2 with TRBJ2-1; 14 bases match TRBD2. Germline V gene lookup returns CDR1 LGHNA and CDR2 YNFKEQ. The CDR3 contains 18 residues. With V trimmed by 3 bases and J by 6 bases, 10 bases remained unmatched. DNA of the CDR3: TGTGCCAGCAGCCACAGCCTCACCGGGACTAGCGGGAGCAATGAGCAGTTCTTC. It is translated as CASSHSLTGTSGSNEQFF.

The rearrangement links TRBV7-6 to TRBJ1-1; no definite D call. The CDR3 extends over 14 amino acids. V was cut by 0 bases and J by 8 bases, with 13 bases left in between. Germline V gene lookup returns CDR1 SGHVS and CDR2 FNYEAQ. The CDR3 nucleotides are TGTGCCAGCAGCTTAGCAGGGAGTCGTAAAGAAGCTTTCTTT. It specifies CASSLAGSRKEAFF.

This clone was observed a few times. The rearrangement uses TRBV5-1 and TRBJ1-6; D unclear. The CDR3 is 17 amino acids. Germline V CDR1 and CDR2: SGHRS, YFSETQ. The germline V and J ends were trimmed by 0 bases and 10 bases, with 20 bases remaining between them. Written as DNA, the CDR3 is TGCGCCAGCAGCTTGGATGTAGGCTCACGTTCCGGGTCACCCCTCCACTTT. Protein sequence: CASSLDVGSRSGSPLHF.

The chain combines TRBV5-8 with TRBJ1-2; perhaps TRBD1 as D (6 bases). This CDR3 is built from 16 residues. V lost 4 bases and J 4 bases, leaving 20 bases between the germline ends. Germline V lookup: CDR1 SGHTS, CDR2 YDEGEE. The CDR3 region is CASSTGTLIWGYGYTF. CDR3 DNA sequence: TGTGCCAGCAGCACAGGGACACTAATATGGGGCTATGGCTACACCTTC. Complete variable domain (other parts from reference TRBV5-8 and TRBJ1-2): EAGVTQSPTHLIKTRGQQATLRCSPISGHTSVYWYQQALGLGLQFLLWYDEGEERNRGNFPPRFSGRQFPNYSSELNVNALELEDSALYLCASSTGTLIWGYGYTFGSGTRLTVV.

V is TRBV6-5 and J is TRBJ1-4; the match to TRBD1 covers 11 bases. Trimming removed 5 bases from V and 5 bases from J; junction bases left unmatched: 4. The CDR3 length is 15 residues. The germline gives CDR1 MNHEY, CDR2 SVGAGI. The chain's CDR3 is CASSPGTGGNEKLFF. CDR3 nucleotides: TGTGCCAGCAGTCCCGGGACAGGGGGAAATGAAAAACTGTTTTTT.

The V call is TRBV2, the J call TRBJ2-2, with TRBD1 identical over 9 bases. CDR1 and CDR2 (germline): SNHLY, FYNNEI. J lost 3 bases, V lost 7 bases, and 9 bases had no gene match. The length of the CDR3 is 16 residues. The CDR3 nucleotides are TGTGCCAGCATGGGTCGGGACAGGGTTGACACCGGGGAGCTGTTTTTT. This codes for CASMGRDRVDTGELFF. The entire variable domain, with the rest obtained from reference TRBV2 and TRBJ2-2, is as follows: EPEVTQTPSHQVTQMGQEVILRCVPISNHLYFYWYRQILGQKVEFLVSFYNNEISEKSEIFDDQFSVERPDGSNFTLKIRSTKLEDSAMYFCASMGRDRVDTGELFFGEGSRLTVL.